One and the same sample provided the 27 T cell receptor beta chains below, sequenced in a study of cytomegalovirus exposure and HLA in healthy donors. Measured with immunoSEQ multiplex PCR; TCRdb has only the in-frame clones, and not every one. The data contain some 98,000 clones, about 90% of them singletons. The sequenced sample was PBMCs. All receptors derive from a man between 18 and 35 years old in good health and CMV-seropositive.

The CDR3 nucleotides read TGTGCCAGCAGGACCGACCGGGACAGGTTCCATGGCTACACCTTC. Protein sequence: CASRTDRDRFHGYTF. The J gene is TRBJ1-2, the V gene TRBV27; 8 nucleotides align to TRBD1. The length of the CDR3 is 15 residues. The junction had 12 bases not matched to a gene; V was cut back by 6 bases and J by 6 bases. CDR1 and CDR2 from the germline V gene are MNHEY and SMNVEV (reference sequence).

This chain connects TRBV6-5 to TRBJ2-5; perhaps TRBD2 as D (5 bases). The length of the CDR3 is 15 residues. Germline loops: CDR1 MNHEY, CDR2 SVGAGI. Trimming took off 4 bases at V and 1 base at J, with 13 bases between the two ends. CDR3 protein: CASSSQPDFQETQYF. The CDR3 DNA follows: TGTGCCAGCAGTTCCCAGCCGGACTTCCAAGAGACCCAGTACTTC.

The chain has TRBV6-1 and TRBJ2-7; D is ambiguous. The CDR3 totals 12 residues. V dropped 7 bases and J dropped 4 bases, with 11 bases sitting between them. CDR1 is MNHNS, CDR2 SASEGT, per germline. The CDR3 protein is CASITVPYEQYF. CDR3 nucleotide sequence: TGTGCCAGCATTACGGTCCCTTACGAGCAGTACTTC.

CDR3 protein: CASSPNPADEQYF. The CDR3 DNA is TGTGCCAGCAGCCCGAACCCGGCGGACGAGCAGTACTTC. The chain has TRBV7-7 and TRBJ2-7, with D uncertain. Germline V lookup: CDR1 SSHAT, CDR2 FNYEAQ (reference sequence). V lost 5 bases to trimming and J lost 5 bases, with 13 bases between them. The CDR3 is made up of 13 amino acids.

The chain combines TRBV6-5 with TRBJ2-5; D may be TRBD1 (5 bases). The CDR3 is 14 residues long. Germline lookup yields CDR1 MNHEY and CDR2 SVGAGI. The V end was cut by 4 bases, the J end by 5 bases, with 14 bases between. This chain's CDR3 is CASSWTSPGETQYF. As DNA, the CDR3 is TGTGCCAGCAGTTGGACATCACCCGGGGAGACCCAGTACTTC.

This sequence joins TRBV7-3 and TRBJ2-5; the D gene is possibly TRBD2 (5 bases). Germline CDR1 SGHTA, CDR2 FQGTGA. CDR3 length equals 16 residues. V lost 5 bases to trimming and J lost 5 bases, with 21 bases between them. CDR3 DNA sequence: TGTGCCAGCAGCCGCTTTGGCCCGGGGTTAGACGAGACCCAGTACTTC. Amino acids: CASSRFGPGLDETQYF.

The table lists this clone with a count of one. One junction end disagrees with the germline gene, perhaps due to a read error. The chain is built from TRBV6-6 and TRBJ2-7; weak D call: TRBD2 (5 bases). The CDR3 extends over 13 amino acids. Germline V gene data show CDR1 as MNHNY and CDR2 as SVGAGI (reference sequence). This CDR3 is CASSYQDDYKQYF. The DNA for the CDR3 is TGTGCCAGCAGTTACCAAGATGACTACAAGCAGTACTTC.

The chain employs TRBV7-9 and TRBJ2-3, with D possibly TRBD1 on 5 matching bases. Germline-derived CDR1 and CDR2 are SEHNR and FQNEAQ (reference sequence). V was clipped by 5 bases and J by 2 bases, with 20 bases between them. This CDR3 region has 17 residues. The CDR3, as DNA: TGTGCCAGCAGCCCAATTAGGGGCGTTAAGGACACAGATACGCAGTATTTT. Translation gives CASSPIRGVKDTDTQYF.

CDR3 protein: CASFASGGEETQYF. In DNA, the CDR3 is TGTGCCAGCTTTGCTAGCGGGGGGGAAGAGACCCAGTACTTC. This chain uses TRBV2 with TRBJ2-5; 12 bases are a match to TRBD2. The V gene's germline CDR1 is SNHLY and CDR2 FYNNEI. The CDR3 has 14 residues. The V segment lost 8 bases and the J segment 3 bases; nucleotides outside the gene matches: 4.

This chain joins TRBV4-3 and TRBJ1-2; 8 bases fit TRBD1. Per germline, CDR1 LGHNA and CDR2 YSLEER. The CDR3 is 14 residues long. J lost 6 bases, V lost 3 bases, and 6 bases had no gene match. The DNA for the CDR3 is TGCGCCAGCAGCCAGGACAGGGATATCAATGGCTACACCTTC. Protein: CASSQDRDINGYTF.

The chain uses TRBV7-6 and TRBJ2-7; 8 nucleotides align to TRBD1. Germline V gives CDR1 SGHVS, CDR2 FNYEAQ. This CDR3 comprises 15 residues. Losses at the gene ends were 6 bases for V and 4 bases for J; bases not matched to a gene: 11. The DNA for the CDR3 is TGTGCCAGCAGTCCAAAACAGGGGGGACAGTACGAGCAGTACTTC. Amino acids: CASSPKQGGQYEQYF.

The rearrangement joins TRBV11-3 to TRBJ2-2, with 11 bases identical to TRBD2. Trimming cost V 4 bases and J 4 bases; bases outside gene matches: 8. Germline loops: CDR1 SGHNT, CDR2 YENEEA. The CDR3 is 17 amino acids. The CDR3 nucleotides read TGTGCCAGCAGCTCTAGGGACCTAGCGGGAGGCACCGGGGAGCTGTTTTTT. Its protein product is CASSSRDLAGGTGELFF.

About this clone itself: Other nucleotide sequences in the sample specify the same CDR3. DNA for the CDR3: TGTGCCAGCTCACCGGGACAGGGGAGTTCTGGGGCCAACGTCCTGACTTTC. Amino acid sequence: CASSPGQGSSGANVLTF. V is TRBV18 and J is TRBJ2-6; 10 bases are shared with TRBD1. This CDR3 contains 17 residues. With 3 bases clipped from V and 1 base from J, the junction kept 3 bases outside the gene matches. CDR1 KGHSH and CDR2 LQKENI come from the germline V gene.

The CDR3 DNA reads TGTGCCAGCAGTAGTGGAGGAAACTACGAGCAGTACTTC. Translation: CASSSGGNYEQYF. This sequence joins TRBV2 and TRBJ2-7, with D possibly TRBD2 on 5 matching bases. This CDR3 is 13 amino acids long. V lost 5 bases and J 3 bases, leaving 11 bases between the germline ends. Germline CDR1 SNHLY, CDR2 FYNNEI.

Of note for this clone: Since the CDR3 does not end with the conserved phenylalanine or tryptophan, this likely comes from a read error. V gene TRBV5-1 combines with J gene TRBJ1-2, with 9 nucleotides matching TRBD1. The CDR3 spans 13 residues. The V segment lost 3 bases and the J segment 7 bases; nucleotides outside the gene matches: 4. CDR1 is SGHRS and CDR2 is YFSETQ in the germline V gene. The CDR3 DNA is TGCGCCAGCAGCTCGGGACAGGGAGTTGGCTACACCCTC. Translating it yields CASSSGQGVGYTL.

CDR3 nucleotide sequence: TGTGCCACCAGCAGAGCGCCAGGGATACGTATTTACCCGTATAATTCACCCCTCCACTTT. The encoded protein is CATSRAPGIRIYPYNSPLHF. The V and J genes are TRBV15 and TRBJ1-6; weak D call: TRBD1 (5 bases). CDR1 is LNHNV, CDR2 YYDKDF, per germline (reference sequence). The CDR3 length is 20 residues. Deletions cut 1 base from V and 4 bases from J, with 23 bases between.

V usage is TRBV19 and J usage is TRBJ1-4, with D tentatively TRBD1 (5 bases). This CDR3 is 13 amino acids long. V gave up 7 bases and J gave up 5 bases, with 11 bases separating them. Germline CDR1 reads LNHDA; CDR2 reads SQIVND (reference sequence). In DNA, the CDR3 is TGTGCCAGTACGGTCCGGGGGAATGAAAAACTGTTTTTT. This gives the protein CASTVRGNEKLFF.

J is TRBJ2-5 and V is TRBV4-2, with 8 bases identical to TRBD2. Per germline, CDR1 LGHNA and CDR2 YNFKEQ. The CDR3 has 15 residues. The ends lost 3 bases at V and 2 bases at J; junction bases unmatched: 5. The CDR3 loop is CASSQGGRSQETQYF. CDR3 DNA: TGTGCCAGCAGCCAGGGCGGGAGGTCGCAAGAGACCCAGTACTTC.

The genes are TRBV7-2 and TRBJ1-1; 8 nucleotides match TRBD1. The J segment lost 2 bases and the V segment lost 1 base, leaving 9 bases of the junction unmatched. Per germline, CDR1 SGHTA and CDR2 FQGNSA. CDR3 length: 17 amino acids. In nucleotides, the CDR3 is TGTGCCAGCAGCTTAGAGTTTTCCCAGGGGGCCAACACTGAAGCTTTCTTT. Its protein product is CASSLEFSQGANTEAFF.

The chain links TRBV28 to TRBJ1-1; 7 nucleotides agree with TRBD1. CDR3 length equals 15 residues. Germline V gives CDR1 MDHEN, CDR2 SYDVKM. V lost 5 bases, J lost 1 base, and 7 bases stayed unmatched. CDR3 sequence reads: CASSTPGQQNTEAFF. The CDR3 DNA follows: TGTGCCAGCAGTACCCCGGGACAGCAGAACACTGAAGCTTTCTTT.

The chain is built from TRBV27 and TRBJ2-1, with D maybe TRBD2 (6 bases). Trimming took off 7 bases at V and 3 bases at J, with 16 bases between the two ends. This CDR3 spans 15 amino acids. CDR1 MNHEY and CDR2 SMNVEV come from the germline V gene (reference sequence). This CDR3 reads CASILTTSSYNEQFF. The CDR3 nucleotides read TGTGCCAGCATCCTAACTACTAGCAGCTACAATGAGCAGTTCTTC.

This sequence joins TRBV6-5 and TRBJ1-3; D gene uncertain. This CDR3 is built from 16 residues. The V end was cut by 0 bases, the J end by 2 bases, with 11 bases between. Germline V gene lookup returns CDR1 MNHEY and CDR2 SVGAGI. For the CDR3, the DNA is TGTGCCAGCAGTTACTCGAAGTTGGGCACTGGAAACACCATATATTTT. Amino acid sequence: CASSYSKLGTGNTIYF.

The chain combines TRBV6-4 with TRBJ1-5; D might be TRBD1 (6 bases). CDR1 MRHNA and CDR2 SNTAGT come from the germline V gene. The CDR3 covers 15 residues. Trimming took off 3 bases at V and 9 bases at J, with 18 bases between the two ends. The chain's CDR3 is CASSEVGQSSRPQHF. In DNA, the CDR3 is TGTGCCAGCAGTGAAGTTGGACAGTCGTCGAGGCCCCAGCATTTT.

The gene calls are TRBV19 and TRBJ2-3; maybe TRBD1 (5 bases). The V end lost 6 bases, the J end lost 1 base, and 20 bases lay between the germline ends. Germline V gene data show CDR1 as LNHDA and CDR2 as SQIVND (reference sequence). This CDR3 spans 17 amino acids. CDR3 coding DNA: TGTGCCAGTAGGAAGGGGCTCGAACAGTTAGGCACAGATACGCAGTATTTT. Amino acid sequence: CASRKGLEQLGTDTQYF.

The V call is TRBV7-3, the J call TRBJ2-2; D is undetermined. Per the germline V gene, CDR1 is SGHTA and CDR2 is FQGTGA. Trimming took 8 bases from V and 3 from J, leaving 10 bases between them. This CDR3 contains 13 residues. CDR3 DNA: TGTGCCAGCGCTCCGCAGGACACCGGGGAGCTGTTTTTT. Its translation: CASAPQDTGELFF.

The chain has TRBV7-6 and TRBJ2-2; D is unresolved. The CDR3 is 14 residues long. Trimming shortened V by 4 bases and J by 4 bases, and 10 bases separated the two germline ends. Germline assignment: CDR1 SGHVS and CDR2 FNYEAQ. CDR3 amino acids: CASSSTPGTGELFF. The CDR3 DNA sequence: TGTGCCAGCAGCTCTACCCCGGGCACCGGGGAGCTGTTTTTT. Filled out from reference TRBV7-6 and TRBJ2-2, the complete variable domain reads GAGVSQSPRYKVTKRGQDVALRCDPISGHVSLYWYRQALGQGPEFLTYFNYEAQQDKSGLPNDRFSAERPEGSISTLTIQRTEQRDSAMYRCASSSTPGTGELFFGEGSRLTVL.

The chain employs TRBV11-2 and TRBJ2-1, with D tentatively TRBD2 (5 bases). CDR1 is SGHAT and CDR2 is FQNNGV in the germline V gene. CDR3 length: 16 amino acids. V was shortened by 4 bases and J by 0 bases, with 13 bases between the two germline ends. The CDR3, as DNA: TGTGCCAGCAGCTCCAGTACGGGGAGCTCCTACAATGAGCAGTTCTTC. This sequence encodes CASSSSTGSSYNEQFF.